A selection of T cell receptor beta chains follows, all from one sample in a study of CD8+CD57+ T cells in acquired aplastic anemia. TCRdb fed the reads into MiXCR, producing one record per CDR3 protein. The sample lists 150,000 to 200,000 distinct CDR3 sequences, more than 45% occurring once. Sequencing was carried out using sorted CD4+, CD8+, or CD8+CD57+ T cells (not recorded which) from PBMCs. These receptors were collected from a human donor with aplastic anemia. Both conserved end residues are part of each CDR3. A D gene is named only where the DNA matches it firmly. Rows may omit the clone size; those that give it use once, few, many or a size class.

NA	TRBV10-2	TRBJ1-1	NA	CASSEGGVGSQPEAFF	TGCGCCAGCAGTGAGGGGGGTGTAGGCTCCCAGCCTGAAGCTTTCTTT
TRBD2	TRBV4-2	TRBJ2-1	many	CASSQVGLAGGYNEQFF	TGTGCCAGCAGCCAAGTTGGACTAGCGGGGGGATACAATGAGCAGTTCTTC
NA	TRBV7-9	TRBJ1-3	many	CASSFMPNNAADTIYF	TGTGCCAGCAGCTTTATGCCCAATAACGCTGCGGACACCATATATTTT
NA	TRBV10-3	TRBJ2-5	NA	CAISESGGGETQYF	TGTGCCATCAGTGAGTCAGGGGGGGGAGAGACCCAGTACTTC
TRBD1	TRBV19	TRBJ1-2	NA	CASSSKDRGLRGYTF	TGTGCCAGTAGTTCCAAGGACAGGGGGCTTCGAGGCTACACCTTC
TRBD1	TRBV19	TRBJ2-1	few	CASSLTGVGSEQFF	TGTGCCAGCAGCTTGACAGGGGTAGGTTCTGAGCAGTTCTTC
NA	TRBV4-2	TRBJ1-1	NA	CAGSPPWDKLNTEAFF	TGTGCCGGCAGCCCTCCGTGGGACAAACTGAACACTGAAGCTTTCTTT
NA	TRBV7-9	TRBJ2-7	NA	CASSFDTYSYEQYF	TGTGCCAGCAGCTTTGACACCTACTCCTACGAGCAGTACTTC
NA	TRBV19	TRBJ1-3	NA	CASSIIGNTIYF	TGTGCCAGTAGTATAATCGGAAACACCATATATTTT
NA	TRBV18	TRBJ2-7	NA	CASSPQGRGRGYEQYF	TGTGCCAGCTCACCTCAAGGCCGGGGGCGCGGCTACGAGCAGTACTTC
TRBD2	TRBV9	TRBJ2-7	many	CASSVASGGNEQYF	TGTGCCAGCAGCGTAGCCAGCGGGGGCAACGAGCAGTACTTC
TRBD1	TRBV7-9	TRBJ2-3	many	CASSRQGAIDTQYF	TGTGCCAGCAGCCGACAGGGGGCAATAGATACGCAGTATTTT
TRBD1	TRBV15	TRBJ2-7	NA	CATKTGTGSEQYF	TGTGCCACCAAAACCGGGACAGGGTCCGAGCAGTACTTC
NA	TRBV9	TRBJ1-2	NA	CASTTIAYGYTF	TGTGCCAGCACCACCATTGCTTATGGCTACACCTTC
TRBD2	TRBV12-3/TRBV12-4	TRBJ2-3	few	CASSLNIIGGGLAGTDTQYF	TGTGCCAGCAGTCTAAACATCATTGGAGGCGGCCTAGCGGGAACGGATACGCAGTATTTT
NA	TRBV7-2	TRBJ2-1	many	CASSSITYNEQFF	TGTGCCAGCAGTTCGATAACCTACAATGAGCAGTTCTTC
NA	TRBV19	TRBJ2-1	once	CASSIWLPSSYNEQFF	TGTGCCAGTAGTATCTGGCTACCGAGCTCCTACAATGAGCAGTTCTTC
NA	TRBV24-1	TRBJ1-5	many	CATSWHPGGGQPQHF	TGTGCCACCAGTTGGCATCCCGGGGGCGGTCAGCCCCAGCATTTT
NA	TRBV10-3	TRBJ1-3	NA	CAISMDSPGNTIYF	TGTGCCATCAGTATGGACAGCCCTGGAAACACCATATATTTT
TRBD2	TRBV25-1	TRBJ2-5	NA	CASSESAGEETQYF	TGTGCCAGCAGTGAATCAGCGGGGGAAGAGACCCAGTACTTC
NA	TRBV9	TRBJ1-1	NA	CASSPLGTNTEAFF	TGTGCCAGCTCTCCGCTGGGCACGAACACTGAAGCTTTCTTT
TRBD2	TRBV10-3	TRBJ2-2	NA	CAISESQRTSLTGELVF	TGTGCCATCAGTGAATCGCAGCGGACTAGCCTCACCGGGGAGCTGGTTTTT
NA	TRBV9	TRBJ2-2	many	CASSVEYGELFF	TGTGCCAGCAGCGTAGAATATGGGGAGCTGTTTTTT
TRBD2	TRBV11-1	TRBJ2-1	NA	CASSLDGLGDNEQFF	TGTGCCAGCAGTTTAGATGGACTAGGGGACAATGAGCAGTTCTTC
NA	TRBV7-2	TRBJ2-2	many	CASSLAGTRRGGELFF	TGTGCCAGCAGCTTAGCGGGAACCCGGAGAGGCGGGGAGCTGTTTTTT
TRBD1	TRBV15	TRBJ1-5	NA	CATSREATGDSNQPQHF	TGTGCCACCAGCAGAGAGGCGACAGGGGATAGCAATCAGCCCCAGCATTTT
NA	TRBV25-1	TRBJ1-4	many	CASSEPGRGNEKLFF	TGTGCCAGCAGTGAGCCCGGACGGGGGAATGAAAAACTGTTTTTT